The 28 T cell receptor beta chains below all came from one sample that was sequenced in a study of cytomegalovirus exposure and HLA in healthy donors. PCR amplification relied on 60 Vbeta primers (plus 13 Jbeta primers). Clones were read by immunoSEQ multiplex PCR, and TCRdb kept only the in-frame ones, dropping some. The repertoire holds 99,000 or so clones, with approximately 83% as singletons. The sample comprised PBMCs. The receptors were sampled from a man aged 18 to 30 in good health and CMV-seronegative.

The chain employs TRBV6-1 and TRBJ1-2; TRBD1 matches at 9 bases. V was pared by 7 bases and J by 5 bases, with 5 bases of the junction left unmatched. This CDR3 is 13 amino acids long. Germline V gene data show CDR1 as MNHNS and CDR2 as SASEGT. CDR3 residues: CASKSGQGYGYTF. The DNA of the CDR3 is TGTGCCAGCAAATCGGGACAGGGTTATGGCTACACCTTC.

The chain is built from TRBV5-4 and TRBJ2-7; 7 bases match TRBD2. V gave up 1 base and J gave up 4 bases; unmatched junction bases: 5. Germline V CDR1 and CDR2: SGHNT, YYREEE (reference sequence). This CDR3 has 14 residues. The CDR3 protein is CASSLLAESYEQYF. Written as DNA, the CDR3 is TGTGCCAGCAGCTTGCTAGCGGAATCATACGAGCAGTACTTC.

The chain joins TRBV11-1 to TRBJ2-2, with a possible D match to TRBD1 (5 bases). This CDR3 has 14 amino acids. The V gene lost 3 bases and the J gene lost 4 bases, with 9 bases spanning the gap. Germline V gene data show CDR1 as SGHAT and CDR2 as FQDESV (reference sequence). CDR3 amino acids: CASSLYRSTGELFF. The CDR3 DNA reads TGTGCCAGCAGCTTGTACAGGAGCACCGGGGAGCTGTTTTTT.

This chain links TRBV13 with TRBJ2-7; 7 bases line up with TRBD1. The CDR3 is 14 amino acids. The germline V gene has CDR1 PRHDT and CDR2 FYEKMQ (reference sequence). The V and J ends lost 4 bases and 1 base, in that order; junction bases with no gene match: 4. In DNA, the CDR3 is TGTGCCAGCAGCTCTGGACAGGATTCCTACGAGCAGTACTTC. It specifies CASSSGQDSYEQYF.

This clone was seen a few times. The CDR3 sequence is CSVGDRKTNEKLFF. CDR3 in DNA: TGCAGCGTGGGGGACAGGAAAACTAATGAAAAACTGTTTTTT. The chain joins TRBV29-1 to TRBJ1-4; 8 nucleotides agree with TRBD1. Trimming at V came to 6 bases and at J to 1 base, leaving 4 bases not matched to a gene. The germline V gene has CDR1 SQVTM and CDR2 ANQGSEA. This CDR3 is 14 amino acids long.

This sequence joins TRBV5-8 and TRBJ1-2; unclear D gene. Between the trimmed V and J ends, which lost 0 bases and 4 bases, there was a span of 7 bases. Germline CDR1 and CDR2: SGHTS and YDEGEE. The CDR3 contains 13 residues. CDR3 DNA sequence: TGTGCCAGCAGCTTGGGGGAGGGCTATGGCTACACCTTC. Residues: CASSLGEGYGYTF. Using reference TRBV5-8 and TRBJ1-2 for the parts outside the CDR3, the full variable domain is EAGVTQSPTHLIKTRGQQATLRCSPISGHTSVYWYQQALGLGLQFLLWYDEGEERNRGNFPPRFSGRQFPNYSSELNVNALELEDSALYLCASSLGEGYGYTFGSGTRLTVV.

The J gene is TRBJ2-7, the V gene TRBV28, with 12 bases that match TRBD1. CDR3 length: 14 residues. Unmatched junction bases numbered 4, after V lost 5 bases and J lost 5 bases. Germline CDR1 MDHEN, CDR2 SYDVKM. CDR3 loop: CASSPGQGAHEQYF. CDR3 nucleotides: TGTGCCAGCAGTCCGGGACAGGGGGCCCACGAGCAGTACTTC. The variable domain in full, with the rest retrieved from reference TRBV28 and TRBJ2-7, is DVKVTQSSRYLVKRTGEKVFLECVQDMDHENMFWYRQDPGLGLRLIYFSYDVKMKEKGDIPEGYSVSREKKERFSLILESASTNQTSMYLCASSPGQGAHEQYFGPGTRLTVT.

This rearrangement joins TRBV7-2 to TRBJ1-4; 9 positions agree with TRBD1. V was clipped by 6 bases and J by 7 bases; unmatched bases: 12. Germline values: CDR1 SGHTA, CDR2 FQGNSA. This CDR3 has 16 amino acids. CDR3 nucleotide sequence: TGTGCCAGCAGAAACAAACAGGGGGCCGGTGGTGAAAAACTGTTTTTT. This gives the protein CASRNKQGAGGEKLFF.

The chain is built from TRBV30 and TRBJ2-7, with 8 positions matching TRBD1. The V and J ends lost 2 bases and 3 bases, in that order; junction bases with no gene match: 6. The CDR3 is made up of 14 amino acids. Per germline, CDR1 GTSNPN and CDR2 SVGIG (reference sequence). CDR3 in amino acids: CAWSRQGLNYEQYF. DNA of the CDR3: TGTGCCTGGAGTCGACAGGGGTTGAACTACGAGCAGTACTTC. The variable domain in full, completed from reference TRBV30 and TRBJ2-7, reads SQTIHQWPATLVQPVGSPLSLECTVEGTSNPNLYWYRQAAGRGLQLLFYSVGIGQISSEVPQNLSASRPQDRQFILSSKKLLLSDSGFYLCAWSRQGLNYEQYFGPGTRLTVT.

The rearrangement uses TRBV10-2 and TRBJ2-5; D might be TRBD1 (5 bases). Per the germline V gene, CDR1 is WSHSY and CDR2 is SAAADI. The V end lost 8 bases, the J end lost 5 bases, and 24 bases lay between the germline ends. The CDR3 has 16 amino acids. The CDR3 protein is CASVRGRKAGWETQYF. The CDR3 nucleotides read TGCGCCAGCGTAAGGGGCAGAAAGGCTGGATGGGAGACCCAGTACTTC.

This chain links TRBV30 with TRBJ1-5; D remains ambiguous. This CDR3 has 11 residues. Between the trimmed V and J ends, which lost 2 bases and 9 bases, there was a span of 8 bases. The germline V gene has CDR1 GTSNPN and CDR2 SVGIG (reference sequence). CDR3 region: CAWSTRGPQHF. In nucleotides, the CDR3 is TGTGCCTGGAGTACCCGAGGGCCCCAGCATTTT.

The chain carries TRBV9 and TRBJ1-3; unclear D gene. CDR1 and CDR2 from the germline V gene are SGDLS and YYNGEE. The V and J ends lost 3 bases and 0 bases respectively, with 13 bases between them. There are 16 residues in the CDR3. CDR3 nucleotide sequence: TGTGCCAGCAGCGCGGTGGTAACGAGCTCTGGAAACACCATATATTTT. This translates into CASSAVVTSSGNTIYF.

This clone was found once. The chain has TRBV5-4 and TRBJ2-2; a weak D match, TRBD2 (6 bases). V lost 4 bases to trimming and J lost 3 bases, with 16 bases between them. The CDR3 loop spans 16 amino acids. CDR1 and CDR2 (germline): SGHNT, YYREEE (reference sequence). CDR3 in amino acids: CASSPTSSAYTGELFF. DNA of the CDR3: TGTGCCAGCAGCCCCACGTCTAGCGCCTACACCGGGGAGCTGTTTTTT.

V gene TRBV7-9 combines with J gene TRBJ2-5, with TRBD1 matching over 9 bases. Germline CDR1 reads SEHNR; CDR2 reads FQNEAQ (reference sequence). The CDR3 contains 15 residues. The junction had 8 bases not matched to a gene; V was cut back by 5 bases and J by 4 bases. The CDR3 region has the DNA TGTGCCAGCAGCCCGGGACAGGGAGAAGCAGAGACCCAGTACTTC. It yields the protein CASSPGQGEAETQYF. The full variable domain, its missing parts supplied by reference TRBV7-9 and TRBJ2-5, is DTGVSQNPRHKITKRGQNVTFRCDPISEHNRLYWYRQTLGQGPEFLTYFQNEAQLEKSRLLSDRFSAERPKGSFSTLEIQRTEQGDSAMYLCASSPGQGEAETQYFGPGTRLLVL.

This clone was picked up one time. The CDR3 DNA is TGTGCCAGCAGCTCGGGAACAGCCGGCTATGGCTACACCTTC. This encodes CASSSGTAGYGYTF. This chain uses TRBV7-3 with TRBJ1-2, with no clear D. From germline, CDR1 is SGHTA and CDR2 FQGTGA. Trimming stripped 4 bases from V and 4 bases from J, with 13 bases between. The CDR3 runs to 14 residues. Full variable domain (outside the CDR3, taken from reference TRBV7-3 and TRBJ1-2): GAGVSQTPSNKVTEKGKYVELRCDPISGHTALYWYRQSLGQGPEFLIYFQGTGAADDSGLPNDRFFAVRPEGSVSTLKIQRTERGDSAVYLCASSSGTAGYGYTFGSGTRLTVV.

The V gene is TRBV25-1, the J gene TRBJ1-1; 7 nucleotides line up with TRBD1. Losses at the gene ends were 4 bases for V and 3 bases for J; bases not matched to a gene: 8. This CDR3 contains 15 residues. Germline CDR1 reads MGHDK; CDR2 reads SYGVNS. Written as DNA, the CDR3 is TGTGCCAGCAGTGGGGGGCAGGGGGGCTACACTGAAGCTTTCTTT. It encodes CASSGGQGGYTEAFF.

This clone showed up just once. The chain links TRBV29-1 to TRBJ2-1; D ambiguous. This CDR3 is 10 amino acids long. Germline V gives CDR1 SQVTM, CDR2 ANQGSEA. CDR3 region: CVAGGNEQFF. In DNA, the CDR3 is TGCGTTGCCGGCGGCAATGAGCAGTTCTTC.

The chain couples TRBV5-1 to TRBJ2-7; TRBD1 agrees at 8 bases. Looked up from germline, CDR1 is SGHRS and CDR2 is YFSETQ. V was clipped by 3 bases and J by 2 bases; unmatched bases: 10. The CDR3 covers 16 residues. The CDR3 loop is CASSSTSGQATYEQYF. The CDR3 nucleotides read TGCGCCAGCAGCTCCACCTCGGGACAGGCTACCTACGAGCAGTACTTC. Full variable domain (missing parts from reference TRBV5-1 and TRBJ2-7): KAGVTQTPRYLIKTRGQQVTLSCSPISGHRSVSWYQQTPGQGLQFLFEYFSETQRNKGNFPGRFSGRQFSNSRSEMNVSTLELGDSALYLCASSSTSGQATYEQYFGPGTRLTVT.

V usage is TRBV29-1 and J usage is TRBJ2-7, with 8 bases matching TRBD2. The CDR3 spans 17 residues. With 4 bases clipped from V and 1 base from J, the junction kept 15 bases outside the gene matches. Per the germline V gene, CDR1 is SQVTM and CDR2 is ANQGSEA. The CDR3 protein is CSVVIPLGLAPSYEQYF. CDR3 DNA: TGCAGCGTTGTTATACCTCTCGGACTAGCCCCTTCCTACGAGCAGTACTTC.

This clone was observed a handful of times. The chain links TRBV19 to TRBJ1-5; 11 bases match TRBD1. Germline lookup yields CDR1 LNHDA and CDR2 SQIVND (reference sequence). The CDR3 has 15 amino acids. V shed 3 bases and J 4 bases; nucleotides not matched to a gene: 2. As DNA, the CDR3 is TGTGCCAGTAGTATCCGGGACAGGGGGAATCAGCCCCAGCATTTT. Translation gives CASSIRDRGNQPQHF.

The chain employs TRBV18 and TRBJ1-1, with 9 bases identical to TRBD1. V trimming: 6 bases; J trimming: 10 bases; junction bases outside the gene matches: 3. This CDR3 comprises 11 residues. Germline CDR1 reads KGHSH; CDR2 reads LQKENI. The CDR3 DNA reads TGTGCCAGCTCTCCGGGACAGGGAGCTTTCTTT. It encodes CASSPGQGAFF.

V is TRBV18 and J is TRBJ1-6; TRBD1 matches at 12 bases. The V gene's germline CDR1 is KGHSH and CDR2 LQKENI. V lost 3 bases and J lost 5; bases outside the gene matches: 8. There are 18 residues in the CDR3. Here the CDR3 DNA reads TGTGCCAGCTCACCGCTCCCGGGACAGGGGGCCCATAATTCACCCCTCCACTTT. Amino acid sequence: CASSPLPGQGAHNSPLHF.

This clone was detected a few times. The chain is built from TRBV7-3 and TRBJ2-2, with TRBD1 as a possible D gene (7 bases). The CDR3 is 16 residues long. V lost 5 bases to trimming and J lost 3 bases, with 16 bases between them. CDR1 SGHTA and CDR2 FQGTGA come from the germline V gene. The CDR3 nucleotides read TGTGCCAGCAGCCCAGGGGGGACGGGGCACACCGGGGAGCTGTTTTTT. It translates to CASSPGGTGHTGELFF.

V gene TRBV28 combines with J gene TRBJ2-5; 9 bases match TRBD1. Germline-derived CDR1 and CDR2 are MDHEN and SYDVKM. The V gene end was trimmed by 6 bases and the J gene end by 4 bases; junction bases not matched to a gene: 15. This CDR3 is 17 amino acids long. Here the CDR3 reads CASSEMGVGTGSETQYF. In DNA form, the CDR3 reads TGTGCCAGCAGCGAGATGGGCGTTGGGACAGGGTCAGAGACCCAGTACTTC.

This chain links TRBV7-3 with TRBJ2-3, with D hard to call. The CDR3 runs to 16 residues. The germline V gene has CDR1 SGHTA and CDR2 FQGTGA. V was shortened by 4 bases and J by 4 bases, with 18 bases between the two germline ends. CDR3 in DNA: TGTGCCAGCAGCTCGCGAGGCCCCTTTGGCGCAGATACGCAGTATTTT. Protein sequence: CASSSRGPFGADTQYF.

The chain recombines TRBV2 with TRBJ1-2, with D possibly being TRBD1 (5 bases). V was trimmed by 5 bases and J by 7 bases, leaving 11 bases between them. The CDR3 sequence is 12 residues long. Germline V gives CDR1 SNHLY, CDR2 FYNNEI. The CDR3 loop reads CASSLGEGGYTF. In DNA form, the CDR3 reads TGTGCCAGCAGTTTAGGGGAGGGTGGCTACACCTTC.

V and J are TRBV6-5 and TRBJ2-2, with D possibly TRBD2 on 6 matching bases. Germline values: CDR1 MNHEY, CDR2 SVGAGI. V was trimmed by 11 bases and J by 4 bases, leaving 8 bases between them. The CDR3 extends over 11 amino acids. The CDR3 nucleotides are TGTGCCTGCGGGGCCACCGGGGAGCTGTTTTTT. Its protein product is CACGATGELFF.

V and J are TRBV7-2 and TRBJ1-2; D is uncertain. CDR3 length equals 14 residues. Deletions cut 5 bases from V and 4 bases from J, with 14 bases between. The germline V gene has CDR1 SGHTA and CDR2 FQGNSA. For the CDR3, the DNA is TGTGCCAGCAGCAAGGGAGACGGACCCTATGGCTACACCTTC. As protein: CASSKGDGPYGYTF.